This TCR beta chain was found in a study of T cell responses to AZD1222 COVID-19 vaccine. Findings of the study overall: In the spike-specific TCR repertoire, nearly half reportedly target unmutated variant regions.

In the case of this clone: Antigen specificity is unknown.

Here immunoSEQ multiplex PCR was the method, and the copy in TCRdb shows in-frame clones only, minus some. The data contain approximately 120,000 clones, around nine tenths of them seen just once; the ten biggest clones take up 11%. Germline-derived CDR1 and CDR2 are SGHRS and YFSETQ. The CDR3 length is 16 residues. V was clipped by 0 bases and J by 3 bases; unmatched bases: 3. This chain uses TRBV5-1 with TRBJ2-3; 11 bases align to TRBD2. This receptor was obtained from an adult in good health. Sequences were derived from peripheral blood, sampled on day 0 of MenACWY control vaccination. CDR3 residues: CASSLEGTSGTDTQYF. The CDR3 bases are TGCGCCAGCAGCTTGGAAGGGACTAGCGGAACAGATACGCAGTATTTT.